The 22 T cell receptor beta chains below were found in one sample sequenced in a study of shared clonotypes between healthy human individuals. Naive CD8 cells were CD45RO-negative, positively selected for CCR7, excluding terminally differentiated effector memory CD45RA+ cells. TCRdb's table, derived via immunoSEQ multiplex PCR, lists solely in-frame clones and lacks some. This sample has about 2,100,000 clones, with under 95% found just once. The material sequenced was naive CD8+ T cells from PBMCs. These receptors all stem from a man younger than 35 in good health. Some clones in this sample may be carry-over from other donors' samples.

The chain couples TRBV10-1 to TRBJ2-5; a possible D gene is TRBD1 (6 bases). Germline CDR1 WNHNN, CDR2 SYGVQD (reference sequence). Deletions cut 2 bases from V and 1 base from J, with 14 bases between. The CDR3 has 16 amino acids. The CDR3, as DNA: TGCGCCAGCAGTGAGACAGGGTTGGGGAGCCAAGAGACCCAGTACTTC. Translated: CASSETGLGSQETQYF.

CDR3: CASSIMEMDTQYF. In DNA, the CDR3 is TGTGCCAGTAGTATTATGGAAATGGATACGCAGTATTTT. The chain combines TRBV19 with TRBJ2-3; D is undetermined. The CDR3 loop spans 13 amino acids. V lost 3 bases, J lost 6 bases, and 10 bases lay in between. Germline CDR1 is LNHDA and CDR2 is SQIVND (reference sequence).

The CDR3 spells CASSGTDMNTEAFF. The CDR3 DNA is TGTGCCAGCAGCGGGACAGATATGAACACTGAAGCTTTCTTT. The V call is TRBV28, the J call TRBJ1-1; 7 nucleotides agree with TRBD1. The germline V gene encodes CDR1 MDHEN and CDR2 SYDVKM. There are 14 residues in the CDR3. V lost 6 bases and J lost 0; bases outside the gene matches: 4.

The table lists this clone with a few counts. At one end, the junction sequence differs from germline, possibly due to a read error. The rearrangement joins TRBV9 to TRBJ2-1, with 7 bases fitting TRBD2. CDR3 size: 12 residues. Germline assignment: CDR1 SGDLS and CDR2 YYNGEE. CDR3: CASSALTSELFF. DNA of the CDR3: TGTGCCAGCAGCGCCCTTACTAGCGAGCTGTTCTTC.

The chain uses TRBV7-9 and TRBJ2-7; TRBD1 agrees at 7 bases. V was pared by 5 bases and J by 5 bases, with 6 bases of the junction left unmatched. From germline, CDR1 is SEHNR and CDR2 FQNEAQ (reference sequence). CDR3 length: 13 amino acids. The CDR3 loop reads CASSPGQPHEQYF. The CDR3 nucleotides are TGTGCCAGCAGCCCGGGACAGCCCCACGAGCAGTACTTC. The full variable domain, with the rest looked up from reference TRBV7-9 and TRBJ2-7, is DTGVSQNPRHKITKRGQNVTFRCDPISEHNRLYWYRQTLGQGPEFLTYFQNEAQLEKSRLLSDRFSAERPKGSFSTLEIQRTEQGDSAMYLCASSPGQPHEQYFGPGTRLTVT.

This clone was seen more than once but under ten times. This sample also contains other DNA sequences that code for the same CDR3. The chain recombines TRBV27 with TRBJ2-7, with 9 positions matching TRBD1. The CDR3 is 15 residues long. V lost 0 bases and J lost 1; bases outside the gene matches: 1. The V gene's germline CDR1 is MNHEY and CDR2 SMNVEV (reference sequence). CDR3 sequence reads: CASSLSGTGSYEQYF. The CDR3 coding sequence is TGTGCCAGCAGTTTATCCGGGACAGGGTCCTACGAGCAGTACTTC.

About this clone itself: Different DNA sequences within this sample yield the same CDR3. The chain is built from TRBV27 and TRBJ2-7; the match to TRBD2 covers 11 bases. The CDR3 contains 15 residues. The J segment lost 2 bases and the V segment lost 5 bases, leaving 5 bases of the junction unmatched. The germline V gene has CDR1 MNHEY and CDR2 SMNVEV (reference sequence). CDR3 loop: CASSPLAGGPYEQYF. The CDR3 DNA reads TGTGCCAGCAGTCCCTTAGCGGGAGGGCCCTACGAGCAGTACTTC.

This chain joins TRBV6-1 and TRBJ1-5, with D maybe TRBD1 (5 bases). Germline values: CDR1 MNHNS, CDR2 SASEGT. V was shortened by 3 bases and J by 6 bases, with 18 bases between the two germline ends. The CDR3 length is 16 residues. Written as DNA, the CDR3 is TGTGCCAGCAGTGAGGGGGGACGGACTTTCGGTCAGCCCCAGCATTTT. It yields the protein CASSEGGRTFGQPQHF.

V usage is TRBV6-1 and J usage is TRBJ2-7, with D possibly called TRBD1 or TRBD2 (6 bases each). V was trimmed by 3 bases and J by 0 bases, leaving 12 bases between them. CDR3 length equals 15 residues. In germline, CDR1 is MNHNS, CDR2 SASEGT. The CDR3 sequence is CASSEGGTSSYEQYF. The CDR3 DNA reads TGTGCCAGCAGTGAGGGCGGGACAAGCTCCTACGAGCAGTACTTC.

DNA for the CDR3: TGTGCCAGCAGTTACTCGGTCAGGGCCTCCTACGAGCAGTACTTC. Protein: CASSYSVRASYEQYF. The J gene is TRBJ2-7, the V gene TRBV6-5, with a possible D match to TRBD1 (5 bases). Trimming cost V 0 bases and J 0 bases, with 9 bases left between them. Germline loops: CDR1 MNHEY, CDR2 SVGAGI. CDR3 length: 15 residues.

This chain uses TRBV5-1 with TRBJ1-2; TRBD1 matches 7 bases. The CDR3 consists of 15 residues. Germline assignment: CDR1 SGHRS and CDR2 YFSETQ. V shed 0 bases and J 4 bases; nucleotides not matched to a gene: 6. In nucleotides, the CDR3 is TGCGCCAGCAGCTTGGAGGGACAGCAAGCCTATGGCTACACCTTC. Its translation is CASSLEGQQAYGYTF.

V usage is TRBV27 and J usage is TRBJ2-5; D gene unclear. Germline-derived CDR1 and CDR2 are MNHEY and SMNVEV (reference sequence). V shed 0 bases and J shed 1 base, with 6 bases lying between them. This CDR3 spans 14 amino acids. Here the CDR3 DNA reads TGTGCCAGCAGTTTATCTGTGATCCAAGAGACCCAGTACTTC. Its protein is CASSLSVIQETQYF.

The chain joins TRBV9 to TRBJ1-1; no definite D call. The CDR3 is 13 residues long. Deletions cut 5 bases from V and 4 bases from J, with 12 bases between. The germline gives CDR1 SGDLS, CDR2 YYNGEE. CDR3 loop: CASRRVMGTEAFF. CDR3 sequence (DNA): TGTGCCAGCAGAAGGGTGATGGGCACTGAAGCTTTCTTT.

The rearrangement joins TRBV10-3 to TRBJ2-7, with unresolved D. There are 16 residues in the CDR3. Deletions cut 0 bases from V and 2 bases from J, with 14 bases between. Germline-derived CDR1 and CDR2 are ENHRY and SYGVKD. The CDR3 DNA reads TGTGCCATCAGTGAGTCGTCGGTAAGAGTAACCTACGAGCAGTACTTC. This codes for CAISESSVRVTYEQYF.

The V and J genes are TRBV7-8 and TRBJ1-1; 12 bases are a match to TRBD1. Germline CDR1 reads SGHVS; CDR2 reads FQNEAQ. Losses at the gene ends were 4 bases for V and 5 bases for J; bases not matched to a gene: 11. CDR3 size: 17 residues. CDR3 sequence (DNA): TGTGCCAGCAGCTGGAGATTGGGACAGGGGGCGTTTACTGAAGCTTTCTTT. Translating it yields CASSWRLGQGAFTEAFF.

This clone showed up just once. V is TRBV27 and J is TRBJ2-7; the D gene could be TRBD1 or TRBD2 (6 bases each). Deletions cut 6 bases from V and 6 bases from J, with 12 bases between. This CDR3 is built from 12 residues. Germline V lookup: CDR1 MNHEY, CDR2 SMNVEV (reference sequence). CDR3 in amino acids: CASRGGRVEQYF. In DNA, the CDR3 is TGTGCCAGCAGGGGGGGCAGGGTCGAGCAGTACTTC.

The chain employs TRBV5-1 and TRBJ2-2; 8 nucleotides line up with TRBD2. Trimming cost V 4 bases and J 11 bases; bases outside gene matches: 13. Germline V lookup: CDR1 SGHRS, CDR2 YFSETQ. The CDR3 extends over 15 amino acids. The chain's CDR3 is CASSPTSGGRIELFF. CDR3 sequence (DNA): TGCGCCAGCAGCCCTACTAGCGGCGGCCGAATCGAGCTGTTTTTT.

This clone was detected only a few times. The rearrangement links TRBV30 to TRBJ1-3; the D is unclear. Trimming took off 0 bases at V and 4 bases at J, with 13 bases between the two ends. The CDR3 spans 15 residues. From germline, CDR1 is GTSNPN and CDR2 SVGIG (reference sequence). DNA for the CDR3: TGTGCCTGGAGTGTTGAAGGGAATCTAGGAAACACCATATATTTT. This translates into CAWSVEGNLGNTIYF.

CDR3 DNA sequence: TGTGCCAGCAGTGAGGGGGGGAGGATAGATACGCAGTATTTT. Protein product: CASSEGGRIDTQYF. This chain joins TRBV6-1 and TRBJ2-3, with TRBD2 matching 7 bases. Germline-derived CDR1 and CDR2 are MNHNS and SASEGT. The trim removed 3 bases at V and 5 bases at J, leaving 5 bases unmatched. The CDR3 runs 14 residues.

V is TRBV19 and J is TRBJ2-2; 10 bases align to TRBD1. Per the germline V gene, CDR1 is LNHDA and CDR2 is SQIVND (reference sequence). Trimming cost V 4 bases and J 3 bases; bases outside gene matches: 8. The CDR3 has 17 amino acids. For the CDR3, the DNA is TGTGCCAGTAGTACCCGGGGACAGGGGTATGACACCGGGGAGCTGTTTTTT. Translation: CASSTRGQGYDTGELFF.

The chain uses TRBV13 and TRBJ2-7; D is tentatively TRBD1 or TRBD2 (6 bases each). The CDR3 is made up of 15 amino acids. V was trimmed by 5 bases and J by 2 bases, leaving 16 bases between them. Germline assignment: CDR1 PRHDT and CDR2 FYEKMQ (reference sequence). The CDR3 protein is CASSPRGEGPYEQYF. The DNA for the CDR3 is TGTGCCAGCAGCCCGAGGGGGGAAGGCCCCTACGAGCAGTACTTC.

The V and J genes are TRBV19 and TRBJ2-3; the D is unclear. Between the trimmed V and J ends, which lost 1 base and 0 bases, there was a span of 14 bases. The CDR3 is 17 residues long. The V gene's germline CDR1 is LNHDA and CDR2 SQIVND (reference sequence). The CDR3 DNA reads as TGTGCCAGTAGTATAGCCTTTTTTACAGACAGCACAGATACGCAGTATTTT. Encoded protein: CASSIAFFTDSTDTQYF.